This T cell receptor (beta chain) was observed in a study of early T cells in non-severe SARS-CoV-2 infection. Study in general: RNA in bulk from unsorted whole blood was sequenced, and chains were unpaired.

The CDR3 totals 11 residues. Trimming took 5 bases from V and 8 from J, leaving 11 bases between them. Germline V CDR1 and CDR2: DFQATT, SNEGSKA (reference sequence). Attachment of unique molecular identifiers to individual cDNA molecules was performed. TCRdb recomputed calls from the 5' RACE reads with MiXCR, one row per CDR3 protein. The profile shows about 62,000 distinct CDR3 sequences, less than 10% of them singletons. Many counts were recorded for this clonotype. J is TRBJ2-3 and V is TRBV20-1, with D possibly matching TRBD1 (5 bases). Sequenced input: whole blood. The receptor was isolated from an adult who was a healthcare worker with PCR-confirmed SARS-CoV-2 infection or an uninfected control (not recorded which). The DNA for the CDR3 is TGCAGTGCTTGGGGCGACAGTACGCAGTATTTT. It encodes CSAWGDSTQYF.